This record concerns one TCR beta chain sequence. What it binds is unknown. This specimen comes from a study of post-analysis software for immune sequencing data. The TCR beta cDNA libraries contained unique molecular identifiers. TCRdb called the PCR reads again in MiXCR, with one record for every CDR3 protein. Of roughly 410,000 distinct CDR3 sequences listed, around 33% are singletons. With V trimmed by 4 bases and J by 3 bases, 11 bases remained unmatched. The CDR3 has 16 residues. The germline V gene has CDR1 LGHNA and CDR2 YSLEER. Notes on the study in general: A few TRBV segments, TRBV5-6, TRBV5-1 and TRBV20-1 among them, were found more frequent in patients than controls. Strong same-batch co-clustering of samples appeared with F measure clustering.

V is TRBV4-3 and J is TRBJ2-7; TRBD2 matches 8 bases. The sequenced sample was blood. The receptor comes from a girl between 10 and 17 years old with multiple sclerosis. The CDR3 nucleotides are TGCGCCAGCAGCCCCGGGGTAGCGGGGTCAGGCTACGAGCAGTACTTC. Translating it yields CASSPGVAGSGYEQYF.